These 12 T cell receptor beta chains were sequenced from one sample in a study of blood T cells in healthy people across ages. With a J-beta primer mix and a sample-barcoded 5' primer, a second PCR ran about 7 to 12 cycles. TCRdb redid the calling of the 5' RACE reads with MiXCR, one entry per CDR3 protein. The repertoire holds approximately 1.5 million distinct CDR3 sequences, with roughly 32% as singletons. What was sequenced was blood. The receptors were sampled from a woman younger than 45 in good health.

This clonotype showed up just a few times. The DNA for the CDR3 is TGCAGTGCCTCGGGACCTCCACCAGATACGCAGTATTTT. Translation: CSASGPPPDTQYF. The chain links TRBV20-1 to TRBJ2-3, with D tentatively TRBD1 or TRBD2 (5 bases each). The CDR3 is made up of 13 amino acids. The V end was cut by 6 bases, the J end by 4 bases, with 14 bases between. Germline CDR1 DFQATT, CDR2 SNEGSKA (reference sequence).

The chain is built from TRBV15 and TRBJ2-6; D is unclear. The CDR3 loop spans 14 amino acids. Germline V gene lookup returns CDR1 LNHNV and CDR2 YYDKDF (reference sequence). V lost 3 bases and J lost 2, with 5 bases in between. The CDR3 region has the DNA TGTGCCACCAGCAGCGGTCCTGGGGCCAACGTCCTGACTTTC. Its protein product is CATSSGPGANVLTF.

V and J are TRBV3-1 and TRBJ2-7, with TRBD1 as a possible D gene (6 bases). With 2 bases removed from V and 0 bases from J, the gap between germline ends came to 8 bases. The germline gives CDR1 LGHDT, CDR2 YNNKEL (reference sequence). The CDR3 is 14 residues long. The CDR3 nucleotides read TGTGCCAGCAGCCAAAGGACAGTCTCCTACGAGCAGTACTTC. Encoded protein: CASSQRTVSYEQYF.

This clonotype came up a few times. The chain links TRBV4-1 to TRBJ2-5; TRBD2 matches at 12 bases. The germline gives CDR1 MGHRA, CDR2 YSYEKL. CDR3 length: 17 amino acids. Trimming cost V 3 bases and J 4 bases; bases outside gene matches: 9. The CDR3 is CASSHLLAGGPRETQYF. CDR3 DNA: TGCGCCAGCAGCCACCTTCTAGCGGGGGGGCCGCGAGAGACCCAGTACTTC.

Turning to this clonotype: The conserved phenylalanine or tryptophan is not found at the CDR3 terminus, so this likely reflects a read error. The V and J genes are TRBV20-1 and TRBJ1-4, with D unresolved. Germline assignment: CDR1 DFQATT and CDR2 SNEGSKA (reference sequence). Trimming left V 1 base short and J 5 bases short, with 20 bases between. The CDR3 totals 17 residues. CDR3 sequence reads: CSARAGRISGPNEKLFV. The CDR3 nucleotides are TGCAGTGCTAGAGCTGGAAGGATCAGCGGGCCGAATGAAAAACTGTTTGTT.

The chain links TRBV7-2 to TRBJ1-1, with D perhaps TRBD1 (5 bases). Trimming pared 8 bases from V and 4 bases from J, leaving 17 bases between. The length of the CDR3 is 14 residues. Germline CDR1 reads SGHTA; CDR2 reads FQGNSA. The CDR3 spells CASDNGRVPTEAFF. The CDR3 DNA reads TGTGCCAGCGATAATGGCAGGGTCCCCACTGAAGCTTTCTTT.

The V gene is TRBV7-9, the J gene TRBJ2-3, with D perhaps matching TRBD1 (5 bases). Trimming cost V 2 bases and J 4 bases, with 13 bases left between them. Germline CDR1 is SEHNR and CDR2 is FQNEAQ (reference sequence). There are 15 residues in the CDR3. CDR3 DNA: TGTGCCAGCAGCTTATCGACAGCTCAACCAGATACGCAGTATTTT. Translating it yields CASSLSTAQPDTQYF.

This clonotype showed up just a few times. The chain employs TRBV11-2 and TRBJ2-1; D is ambiguous. Germline V gives CDR1 SGHAT, CDR2 FQNNGV. V dropped 5 bases and J dropped 1 base, with 21 bases sitting between them. The CDR3 runs to 18 residues. The CDR3 here is CASSGLNSRQESYNEQFF. In DNA, the CDR3 is TGTGCCAGCAGCGGGCTGAACAGCCGTCAAGAATCCTACAATGAGCAGTTCTTC. The full variable domain, completed using reference TRBV11-2 and TRBJ2-1, is EAGVAQSPRYKIIEKRQSVAFWCNPISGHATLYWYQQILGQGPKLLIQFQNNGVVDDSQLPKDRFSAERLKGVDSTLKIQPAKLEDSAVYLCASSGLNSRQESYNEQFFGPGTRLTVL.

This clonotype has just a few counts. This rearrangement joins TRBV20-1 to TRBJ2-3; D is uncertain. CDR3 size: 14 residues. Per germline, CDR1 DFQATT and CDR2 SNEGSKA (reference sequence). V lost 6 bases and J lost 4, with 17 bases in between. CDR3 DNA sequence: TGCAGTGCACCCAACCTTAAAGCGTCAGATACGCAGTATTTT. It encodes CSAPNLKASDTQYF.

This clonotype was seen a single time. One junction end disagrees with the germline gene, perhaps due to a read error. The CDR3 DNA reads TGCGCCAGCAGCGACCGACAGGGGTCTGACGCTTTCTTT. This gives the protein CASSDRQGSDAFF. This sequence joins TRBV5-1 and TRBJ1-1, with TRBD1 matching over 8 bases. Germline assignment: CDR1 SGHRS and CDR2 YFSETQ. This CDR3 comprises 13 residues.

This clonotype was recorded at least ten times. V is TRBV29-1 and J is TRBJ2-1; D could derive from TRBD1 or TRBD2 (6 bases each). The CDR3 has 10 residues. Looked up from germline, CDR1 is SQVTM and CDR2 is ANQGSEA. The V end was cut by 7 bases, the J end by 10 bases, with 11 bases between. CDR3 in amino acids: CSGTGAEQFF. In DNA, the CDR3 is TGCAGCGGAACGGGGGCAGAGCAGTTCTTC.

V is TRBV5-6 and J is TRBJ2-2; the D is unclear. CDR1 is SGHDT, CDR2 YYEEEE, per germline. Trimming removed 4 bases at V and 6 bases at J, with 16 bases between. The CDR3 contains 15 residues. The CDR3 sequence: CASSPASLVAGELFF. The CDR3 DNA is TGTGCCAGCAGCCCCGCCTCGCTTGTGGCCGGGGAGCTGTTTTTT.